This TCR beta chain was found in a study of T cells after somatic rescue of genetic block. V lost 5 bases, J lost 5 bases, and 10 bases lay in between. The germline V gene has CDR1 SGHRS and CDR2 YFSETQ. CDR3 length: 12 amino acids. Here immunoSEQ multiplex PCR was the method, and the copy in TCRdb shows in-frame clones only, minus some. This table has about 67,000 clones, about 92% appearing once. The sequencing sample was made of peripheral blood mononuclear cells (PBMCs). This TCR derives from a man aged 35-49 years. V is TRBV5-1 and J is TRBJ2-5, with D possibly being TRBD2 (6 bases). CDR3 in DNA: TGCGCCAGCAGAGTTCTAGCGGAGACCCAGTACTTC. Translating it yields CASRVLAETQYF.